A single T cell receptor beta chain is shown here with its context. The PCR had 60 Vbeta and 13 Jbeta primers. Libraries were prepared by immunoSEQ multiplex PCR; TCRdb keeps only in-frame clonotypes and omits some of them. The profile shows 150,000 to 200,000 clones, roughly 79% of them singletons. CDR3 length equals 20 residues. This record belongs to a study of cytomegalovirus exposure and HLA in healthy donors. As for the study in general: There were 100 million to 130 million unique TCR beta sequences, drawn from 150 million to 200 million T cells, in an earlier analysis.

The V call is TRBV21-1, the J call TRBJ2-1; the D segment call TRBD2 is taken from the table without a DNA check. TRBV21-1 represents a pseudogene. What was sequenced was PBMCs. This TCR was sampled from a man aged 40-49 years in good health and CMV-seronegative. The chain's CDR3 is CASSKEGRLAGGSSYNEQFF. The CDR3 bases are TGTGCCAGCAGCAAAGAGGGACGACTAGCGGGAGGGTCTTCCTACAATGAGCAGTTCTTC.